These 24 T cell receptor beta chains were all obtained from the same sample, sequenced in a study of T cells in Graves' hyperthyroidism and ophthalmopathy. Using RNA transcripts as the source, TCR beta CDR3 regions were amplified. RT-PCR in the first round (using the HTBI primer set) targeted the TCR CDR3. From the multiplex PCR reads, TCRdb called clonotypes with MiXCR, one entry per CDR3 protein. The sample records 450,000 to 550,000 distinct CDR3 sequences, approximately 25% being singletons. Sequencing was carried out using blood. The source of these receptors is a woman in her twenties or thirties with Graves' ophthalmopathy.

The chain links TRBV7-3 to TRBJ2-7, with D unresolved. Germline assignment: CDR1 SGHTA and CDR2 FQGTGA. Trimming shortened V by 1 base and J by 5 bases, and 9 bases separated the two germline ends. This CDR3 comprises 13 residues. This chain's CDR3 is CASSLKGIDEQYF. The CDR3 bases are TGTGCCAGCAGCTTAAAGGGCATTGACGAGCAGTACTTC.

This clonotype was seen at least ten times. CDR3 DNA sequence: TGCGCCAGCAGTGACCAGCCGACTCCCGTGCCCGGGGAGCTGTTTTTT. It translates to CASSDQPTPVPGELFF. The V and J genes are TRBV10-1 and TRBJ2-2; D gene ambiguous. V shed 3 bases and J shed 6 bases, with 17 bases lying between them. The CDR3 spans 16 residues. The germline V gene encodes CDR1 WNHNN and CDR2 SYGVQD (reference sequence).

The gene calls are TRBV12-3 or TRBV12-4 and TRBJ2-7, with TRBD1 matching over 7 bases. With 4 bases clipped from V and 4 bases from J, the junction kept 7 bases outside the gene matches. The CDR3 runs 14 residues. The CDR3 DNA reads TGTGCCAGCAGTTATCGGGACAGATGGTACGAGCAGTACTTC. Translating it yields CASSYRDRWYEQYF.

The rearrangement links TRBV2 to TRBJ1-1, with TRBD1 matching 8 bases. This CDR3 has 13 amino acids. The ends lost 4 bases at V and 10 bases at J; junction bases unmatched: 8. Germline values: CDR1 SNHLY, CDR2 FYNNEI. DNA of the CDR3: TGTGCCAGCAGTGGACAGGGGTCGAGGATAGCTTTCTTT. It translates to CASSGQGSRIAFF.

DNA for the CDR3: TGTGCCACCAGCAGAGATACTGACAGGCAAGAGACCCAGTACTTC. It codes for CATSRDTDRQETQYF. V usage is TRBV15 and J usage is TRBJ2-5; TRBD1 might be the D (6 bases). The V gene lost 0 bases and the J gene lost 2 bases, with 10 bases spanning the gap. CDR1 is LNHNV and CDR2 is YYDKDF in the germline V gene (reference sequence). This CDR3 is 15 amino acids long.

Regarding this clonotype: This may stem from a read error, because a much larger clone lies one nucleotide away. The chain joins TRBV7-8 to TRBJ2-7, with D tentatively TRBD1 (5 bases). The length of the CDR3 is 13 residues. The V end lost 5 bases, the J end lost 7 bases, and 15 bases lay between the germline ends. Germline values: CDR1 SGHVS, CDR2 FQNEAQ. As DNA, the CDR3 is TGTGCCAGCAGCCAAGGTATGGACAATGAGCAGTACTTC. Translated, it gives CASSQGMDNEQYF.

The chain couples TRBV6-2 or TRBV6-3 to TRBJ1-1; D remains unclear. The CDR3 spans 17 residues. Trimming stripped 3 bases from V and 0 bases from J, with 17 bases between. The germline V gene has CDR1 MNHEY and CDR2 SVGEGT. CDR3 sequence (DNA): TGTGCCAGCAGTTATAACGACACCTACCAGATGAACACTGAAGCTTTCTTT. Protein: CASSYNDTYQMNTEAFF.

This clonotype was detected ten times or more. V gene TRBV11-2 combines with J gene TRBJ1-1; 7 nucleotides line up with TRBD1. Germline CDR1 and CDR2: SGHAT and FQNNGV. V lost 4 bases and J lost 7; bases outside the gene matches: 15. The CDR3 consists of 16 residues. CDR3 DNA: TGTGCCAGCAGCTGGCCACCGGGACAGTGGGGCAATGAAGCTTTCTTT. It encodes CASSWPPGQWGNEAFF.

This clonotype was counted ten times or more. The CDR3: CASSLGVETQYF. The CDR3 nucleotides are TGTGCCAGCAGCTTAGGTGTAGAGACCCAGTACTTC. The rearrangement joins TRBV7-2 to TRBJ2-5; no definite D call. V lost 1 base and J lost 4, with 4 bases in between. Germline CDR1 reads SGHTA; CDR2 reads FQGNSA. This CDR3 region has 12 residues.

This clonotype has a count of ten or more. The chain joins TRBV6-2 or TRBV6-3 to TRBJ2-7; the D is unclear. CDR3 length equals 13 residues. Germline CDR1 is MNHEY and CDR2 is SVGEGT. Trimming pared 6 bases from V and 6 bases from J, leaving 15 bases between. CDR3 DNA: TGTGCCAGCAGACCCGGACGGTTTGGCGAGCAGTACTTC. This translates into CASRPGRFGEQYF.

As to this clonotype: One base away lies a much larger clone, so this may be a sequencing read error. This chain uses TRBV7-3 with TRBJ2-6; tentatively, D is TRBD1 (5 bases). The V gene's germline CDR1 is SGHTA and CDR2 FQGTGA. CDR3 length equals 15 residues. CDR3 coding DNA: TGTGCCAGCAGCTTACCCGACTCTGGGGCCGACGTCCTGACTTTC. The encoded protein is CASSLPDSGADVLTF.

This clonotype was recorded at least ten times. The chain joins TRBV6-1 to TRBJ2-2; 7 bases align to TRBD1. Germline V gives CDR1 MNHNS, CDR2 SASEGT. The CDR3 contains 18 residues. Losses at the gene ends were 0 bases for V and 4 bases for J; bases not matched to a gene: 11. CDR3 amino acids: CASSEALFRTGGTGELFF. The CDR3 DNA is TGTGCCAGCAGTGAAGCGCTCTTTAGGACAGGTGGCACCGGGGAGCTGTTTTTT.

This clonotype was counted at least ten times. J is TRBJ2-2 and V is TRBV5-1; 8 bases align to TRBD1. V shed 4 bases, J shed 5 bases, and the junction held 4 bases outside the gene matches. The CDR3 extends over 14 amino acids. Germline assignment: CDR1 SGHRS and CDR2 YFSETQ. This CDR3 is CASSPQGGTGELFF. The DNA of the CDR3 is TGCGCCAGCAGCCCACAGGGGGGAACCGGGGAGCTGTTTTTT.

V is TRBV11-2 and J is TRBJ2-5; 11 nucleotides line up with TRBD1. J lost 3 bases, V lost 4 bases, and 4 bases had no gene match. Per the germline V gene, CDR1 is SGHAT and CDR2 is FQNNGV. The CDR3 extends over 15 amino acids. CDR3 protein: CASSSGDRGKETQYF. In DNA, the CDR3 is TGTGCCAGCAGCTCCGGGGACAGGGGGAAAGAGACCCAGTACTTC.

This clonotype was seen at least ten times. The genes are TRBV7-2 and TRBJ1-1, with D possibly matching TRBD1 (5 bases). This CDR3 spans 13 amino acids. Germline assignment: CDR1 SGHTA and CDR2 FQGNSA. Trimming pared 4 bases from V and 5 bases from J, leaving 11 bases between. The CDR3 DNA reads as TGTGCCAGCAGCTCCTCAGGGAGAACTGAAGCTTTCTTT. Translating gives CASSSSGRTEAFF. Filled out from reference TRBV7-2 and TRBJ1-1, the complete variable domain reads GAGVSQSPSNKVTEKGKDVELRCDPISGHTALYWYRQSLGQGLEFLIYFQGNSAPDKSGLPSDRFSAERTGGSVSTLTIQRTQQEDSAVYLCASSSSGRTEAFFGQGTRLTVV.

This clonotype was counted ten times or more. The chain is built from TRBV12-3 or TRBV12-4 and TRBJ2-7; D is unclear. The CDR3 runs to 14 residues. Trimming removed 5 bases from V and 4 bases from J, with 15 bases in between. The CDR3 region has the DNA TGTGCCAGCAGTGGACGCCAGTGGAGTTACGAGCAGTACTTC. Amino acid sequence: CASSGRQWSYEQYF.

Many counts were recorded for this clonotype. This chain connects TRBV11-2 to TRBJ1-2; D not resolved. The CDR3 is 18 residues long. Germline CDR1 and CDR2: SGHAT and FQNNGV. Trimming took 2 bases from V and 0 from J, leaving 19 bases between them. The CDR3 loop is CASSLIGSTSASNYGYTF. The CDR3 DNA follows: TGTGCCAGCAGCTTAATAGGCTCCACGTCCGCTTCTAACTATGGCTACACCTTC.

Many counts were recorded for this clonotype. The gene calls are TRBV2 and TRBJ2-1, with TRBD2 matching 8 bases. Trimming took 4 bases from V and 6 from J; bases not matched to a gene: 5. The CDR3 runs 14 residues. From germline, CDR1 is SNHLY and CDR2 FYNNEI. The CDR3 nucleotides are TGTGCCAGCAGTGCTGGGACTAGTAGCAATGAGCAGTTCTTC. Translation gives CASSAGTSSNEQFF. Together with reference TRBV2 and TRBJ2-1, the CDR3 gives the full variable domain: EPEVTQTPSHQVTQMGQEVILRCVPISNHLYFYWYRQILGQKVEFLVSFYNNEISEKSEIFDDQFSVERPDGSNFTLKIRSTKLEDSAMYFCASSAGTSSNEQFFGPGTRLTVL.

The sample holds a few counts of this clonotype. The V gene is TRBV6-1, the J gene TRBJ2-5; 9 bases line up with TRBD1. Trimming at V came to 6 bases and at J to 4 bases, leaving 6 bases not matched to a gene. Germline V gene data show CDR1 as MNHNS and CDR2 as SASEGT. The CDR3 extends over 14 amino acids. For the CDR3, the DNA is TGTGCCAGCAGAGAACACAGGGGGCCAGAGACCCAGTACTTC. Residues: CASREHRGPETQYF.

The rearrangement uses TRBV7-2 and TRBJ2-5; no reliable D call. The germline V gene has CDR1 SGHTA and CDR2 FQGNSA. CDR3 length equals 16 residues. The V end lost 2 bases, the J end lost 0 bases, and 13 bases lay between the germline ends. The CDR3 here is CASSLRSGNHQETQYF. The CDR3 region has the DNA TGTGCCAGCAGCTTAAGGTCGGGCAACCACCAAGAGACCCAGTACTTC.

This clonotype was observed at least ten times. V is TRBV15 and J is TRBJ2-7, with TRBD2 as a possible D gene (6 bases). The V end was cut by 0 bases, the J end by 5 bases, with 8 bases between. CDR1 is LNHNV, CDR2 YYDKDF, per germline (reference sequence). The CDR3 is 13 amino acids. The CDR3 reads CATSRETRNEQYF. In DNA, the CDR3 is TGTGCCACCAGCAGAGAGACTAGAAACGAGCAGTACTTC.

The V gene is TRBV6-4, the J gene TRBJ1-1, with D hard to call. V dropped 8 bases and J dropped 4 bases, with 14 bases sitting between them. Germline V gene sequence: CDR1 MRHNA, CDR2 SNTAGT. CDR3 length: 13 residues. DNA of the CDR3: TGTGCCAGCGGACGGGAGGAGGGCACTGAAGCTTTCTTT. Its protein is CASGREEGTEAFF.

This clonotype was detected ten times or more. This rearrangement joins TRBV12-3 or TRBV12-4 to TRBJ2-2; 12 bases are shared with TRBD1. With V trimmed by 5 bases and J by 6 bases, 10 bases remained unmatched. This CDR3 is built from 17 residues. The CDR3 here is CASSDYGDRGPSGELFF. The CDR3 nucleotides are TGTGCCAGCAGTGATTATGGGGACAGGGGGCCATCCGGGGAGCTGTTTTTT.

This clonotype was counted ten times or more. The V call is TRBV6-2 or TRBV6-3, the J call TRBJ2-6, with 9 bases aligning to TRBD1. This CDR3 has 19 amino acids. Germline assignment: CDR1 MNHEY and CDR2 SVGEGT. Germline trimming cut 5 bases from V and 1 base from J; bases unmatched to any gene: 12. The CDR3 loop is CASSQPRGQGASGANVLTF. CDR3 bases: TGTGCCAGCAGTCAGCCCCGGGGACAGGGTGCTTCTGGGGCCAACGTCCTGACTTTC.